This T cell receptor beta chain was captured by sequencing in a study of blood T cell repertoires in COVID-19. Study summary: Acute and convalescent COVID-19 samples came from the United States, Italy and Spain. PBMCs, B-cell-depleted T cells, or T cells provided the cDNA or gDNA that made up the material.

Original methodology: Counts of nucleated cells, estimated from reference gene primer amplification, were obtained. Produced via immunoSEQ multiplex PCR; TCRdb's table is partial and in-frame only. For V, J and clone size, that table is used; D and trimming come from the DNA. Of approximately 41,000 clones listed, around 90% are singletons. Trimming cost V 5 bases and J 5 bases; bases outside gene matches: 9. This CDR3 has 14 residues. The germline gives CDR1 MNHEY, CDR2 SMNVEV (reference sequence). Sequenced input: peripheral blood. V usage is TRBV27 and J usage is TRBJ2-7; TRBD2 agrees at 7 bases. The TCR comes from a woman older than 75 with active COVID-19. CDR3: CASSPGGGVNEQYF. The CDR3 DNA is TGTGCCAGCAGTCCGGGGGGAGGGGTAAACGAGCAGTACTTC.